What follows are 23 T cell receptor beta chains derived from one specimen sequenced in a study of T cells after somatic rescue of genetic block. Assay used: immunoSEQ multiplex PCR; TCRdb lists only in-frame clones, some missing. The table lists roughly 71,000 clones, about nine tenths of them singletons. Sample: peripheral blood mononuclear cells (PBMCs). These receptors were obtained from a young man.

In DNA form, the CDR3 reads TGCAGTGCCCTGGGCGGATATGGCTACACCTTC. It specifies CSALGGYGYTF. The chain is built from TRBV20-1 and TRBJ1-2; D ambiguous. V gave up 6 bases and J gave up 5 bases, with 10 bases separating them. This CDR3 is built from 11 residues. In germline, CDR1 is DFQATT, CDR2 SNEGSKA (reference sequence).

V usage is TRBV20-1 and J usage is TRBJ2-1; D is ambiguous. This CDR3 region has 10 residues. V lost 6 bases, J lost 8 bases, and 8 bases lay in between. CDR1 is DFQATT and CDR2 is SNEGSKA in the germline V gene (reference sequence). The CDR3 coding sequence is TGCAGTGCCTGGTTGGATGAGCAGTTCTTC. This translates into CSAWLDEQFF.

This clone turned up a few times. The chain carries TRBV5-1 and TRBJ2-5; 7 nucleotides line up with TRBD2. The germline V gene has CDR1 SGHRS and CDR2 YFSETQ. The CDR3 runs 14 residues. J lost 3 bases, V lost 0 bases, and 2 bases had no gene match. In DNA, the CDR3 is TGCGCCAGCAGCTTGGGGGCGGGGGAAGAGACCCAGTACTTC. Protein product: CASSLGAGEETQYF.

V is TRBV19 and J is TRBJ1-4; D ambiguous. Germline assignment: CDR1 LNHDA and CDR2 SQIVND (reference sequence). The CDR3 runs 13 residues. V was clipped by 5 bases and J by 3 bases, with 7 bases between them. The CDR3 DNA sequence: TGTGCCAGTAGTGATTCAGCTAATGAAAAACTGTTTTTT. Amino acid sequence: CASSDSANEKLFF.

This clone was seen once. This chain joins TRBV6-1 and TRBJ1-2; D unclear. The V end was cut by 2 bases, the J end by 6 bases, with 22 bases between. The germline gives CDR1 MNHNS, CDR2 SASEGT. This CDR3 is 17 amino acids long. The CDR3 nucleotides read TGTGCCAGCAGTGAACTGGGGAGAGGTCGAGGTGCGAATGGCTACACCTTC. This gives the protein CASSELGRGRGANGYTF.

The chain has TRBV6-5 and TRBJ1-6; D may be TRBD1 (6 bases). Trimming left V 9 bases short and J 6 bases short, with 15 bases between. Germline values: CDR1 MNHEY, CDR2 SVGAGI. The CDR3 spans 14 residues. This CDR3 reads CASDRDTTNSPLHF. The CDR3 DNA reads as TGTGCCAGTGACCGGGACACGACTAATTCACCCCTCCACTTT.

This sequence joins TRBV11-2 and TRBJ2-7; no reliable D call. CDR3 length: 14 amino acids. V was cut by 1 base and J by 6 bases, with 13 bases left in between. Germline loops: CDR1 SGHAT, CDR2 FQNNGV. This CDR3 is CASSLVRIGREQYF. The CDR3 DNA follows: TGTGCCAGCAGCTTAGTTCGTATCGGGCGCGAGCAGTACTTC.

This CDR3 is CATERGTGATDTQYF. CDR3 nucleotides: TGTGCCACCGAAAGGGGGACAGGGGCTACAGATACGCAGTATTTT. The V and J genes are TRBV4-2 and TRBJ2-3, with TRBD1 matching 10 bases. Trimming took 10 bases from V and 3 from J; bases not matched to a gene: 10. The CDR3 totals 15 residues. CDR1 and CDR2 (germline): LGHNA, YNFKEQ.

A single count supports this clone. The V call is TRBV27, the J call TRBJ2-2, with D uncertain. CDR1 MNHEY and CDR2 SMNVEV come from the germline V gene (reference sequence). V was clipped by 6 bases and J by 4 bases, with 6 bases between them. This CDR3 has 12 amino acids. The DNA of the CDR3 is TGTGCCAGCAGCGGGCGCACCGGGGAGCTGTTTTTT. It encodes CASSGRTGELFF.

V is TRBV7-2 and J is TRBJ2-3; 9 bases line up with TRBD2. The CDR3 has 15 amino acids. The germline V gene encodes CDR1 SGHTA and CDR2 FQGNSA. After removal of 3 bases from V and 4 bases from J, the junction contained 5 bases not matched to a gene. The CDR3 protein is CASSLGTSLADTQYF. DNA for the CDR3: TGTGCCAGCAGCTTGGGGACTAGCCTAGCAGATACGCAGTATTTT.

The chain has TRBV4-2 and TRBJ2-5; D remains ambiguous. Germline V gene data show CDR1 as LGHNA and CDR2 as YNFKEQ. V lost 4 bases and J lost 6, with 12 bases in between. This CDR3 has 13 amino acids. The CDR3 coding sequence is TGTGCCAGCAGCCGAGAGGTGGCGCAGACCCAGTACTTC. Amino acids: CASSREVAQTQYF.

The CDR3 protein is CASSKTSGEETQYF. The CDR3 DNA is TGTGCCAGCAGCAAGACTAGCGGGGAAGAGACCCAGTACTTC. J is TRBJ2-5 and V is TRBV7-7, with 11 bases lining up with TRBD2. V lost 5 bases and J lost 3; bases outside the gene matches: 2. CDR1 is SSHAT and CDR2 is FNYEAQ in the germline V gene (reference sequence). CDR3 size: 14 residues.

The chain recombines TRBV28 with TRBJ2-3, with a weak D call TRBD2 (5 bases). Germline CDR1 and CDR2: MDHEN and SYDVKM. The CDR3 has 14 residues. V was cut by 2 bases and J by 2 bases, with 8 bases left in between. The CDR3 loop reads CASSLERDTDTQYF. CDR3 nucleotides: TGTGCCAGCAGTTTAGAGAGGGACACAGATACGCAGTATTTT.

V is TRBV11-2 and J is TRBJ2-4; possibly TRBD2 for D (5 bases). There are 11 residues in the CDR3. Germline V gene lookup returns CDR1 SGHAT and CDR2 FQNNGV. The CDR3 coding sequence is TGTGTCGGCGGAGGTGGAAACATTCAGTACTTC. It codes for CVGGGGNIQYF.

The chain employs TRBV4-1 and TRBJ2-3; 9 bases line up with TRBD2. From germline, CDR1 is MGHRA and CDR2 YSYEKL. The junction had 15 bases not matched to a gene; V was cut back by 3 bases and J by 5 bases. This CDR3 has 18 residues. CDR3 bases: TGCGCCAGCAGCCACCGTCCGAGGCGGGAGGGCCGGGGAGATACGCAGTATTTT. It translates to CASSHRPRREGRGDTQYF.

This clone occurred once. V is TRBV9 and J is TRBJ2-2, with a tentative D call TRBD2 (5 bases). The germline V gene encodes CDR1 SGDLS and CDR2 YYNGEE. The CDR3 contains 16 residues. Trimming removed 4 bases at V and 3 bases at J, with 16 bases between. The CDR3 loop reads CASSPNSGLYTGELFF. CDR3 nucleotide sequence: TGTGCCAGCAGCCCCAACTCAGGACTCTACACCGGGGAGCTGTTTTTT.

This sequence joins TRBV18 and TRBJ1-2, with 7 bases lining up with TRBD1. CDR1 is KGHSH and CDR2 is LQKENI in the germline V gene. There are 15 residues in the CDR3. J lost 4 bases, V lost 1 base, and 6 bases had no gene match. The CDR3 region is CASSPQGADSYGYTF. The CDR3 nucleotides read TGTGCCAGCTCACCACAGGGGGCGGACAGCTATGGCTACACCTTC.

The chain employs TRBV25-1 and TRBJ1-2; D possibly corresponds to TRBD1 (6 bases). From germline, CDR1 is MGHDK and CDR2 SYGVNS. This CDR3 has 15 residues. Trimming removed 3 bases at V and 4 bases at J, with 15 bases between. The CDR3 coding sequence is TGTGCCAGCAGTGAGAACCGGGACACTGTCTATGGCTACACCTTC. Amino acid sequence: CASSENRDTVYGYTF.

The sample holds one count of this clone. The chain links TRBV25-1 to TRBJ1-4; D is uncertain. Germline CDR1 is MGHDK and CDR2 is SYGVNS. The V gene lost 5 bases and the J gene lost 8 bases, with 6 bases spanning the gap. The CDR3 covers 11 residues. The CDR3 reads CASSLGEKLFF. The CDR3 region has the DNA TGTGCCAGCAGTCTAGGCGAAAAACTGTTTTTT.

This clone was recorded only once. The chain recombines TRBV5-1 with TRBJ2-5; 11 nucleotides agree with TRBD2. Trimming took 1 base from V and 4 from J; bases not matched to a gene: 0. The CDR3 spans 14 residues. Germline lookup yields CDR1 SGHRS and CDR2 YFSETQ. CDR3 DNA: TGCGCCAGCAGCTTGACTAGCGGGAGAGAGACCCAGTACTTC. Protein product: CASSLTSGRETQYF.

V is TRBV6-5 and J is TRBJ1-1; possibly TRBD1 for D (6 bases). The length of the CDR3 is 13 residues. Germline loops: CDR1 MNHEY, CDR2 SVGAGI. Trimming took off 2 bases at V and 4 bases at J, with 8 bases between the two ends. The CDR3 reads CASSYGGPTEAFF. DNA of the CDR3: TGTGCCAGCAGTTACGGGGGGCCCACTGAAGCTTTCTTT.

The sample holds one count of this clone. J is TRBJ2-5 and V is TRBV29-1, with 8 nucleotides matching TRBD1. V lost 4 bases and J lost 5; bases outside the gene matches: 9. The CDR3 extends over 14 amino acids. The germline V gene encodes CDR1 SQVTM and CDR2 ANQGSEA. In nucleotides, the CDR3 is TGCAGCGTTGTTCGGCAGGGGGCTTTGGAGACCCAGTACTTC. Protein: CSVVRQGALETQYF.

V is TRBV5-8 and J is TRBJ2-1; D gene unclear. This CDR3 has 14 residues. Per germline, CDR1 SGHTS and CDR2 YDEGEE. Trimming left V 0 bases short and J 2 bases short, with 6 bases between. This CDR3 is CASSLDSPYNEQFF. CDR3 coding DNA: TGTGCCAGCAGCTTGGACAGTCCCTACAATGAGCAGTTCTTC.